What follows is one TCR beta chain and its context. This clonotype was counted at least ten times. Its antigen is unknown. No base-level quality is on record; no much larger clone is a single base apart. These data originate in a study of neurological immune-mediated disorders (dated by TCRdb to the late 2010s). About the investigation overall: Peripheral blood TCR-beta repertoires from HTLV-I-associated myelopathy (HAM/TSP) patients, multiple sclerosis patients and healthy controls were compared by UMI-based sequencing. The roughly 100 TCR-beta libraries covered PBMC samples along with longitudinal samples, technical triplicates, and paired sorted CD4+ and CD8+ T-cell subsets. Of the roughly 70 subjects in the cohort, about 14 were HAM/TSP patients, some 35 were multiple sclerosis patients, and approximately 20 were healthy controls. Overall study results and their limits: The highest TCR clonal expansion was observed in HAM/TSP patients, whereas the lowest was observed in MS patients, even when compared with healthy controls. Across subjects, expanded clones never shared an identical CDR3 amino acid sequence, which suggests that the TCR-beta repertoires in every group were private.

Sorted-subset TCR libraries were prepared from fewer than 1.1 million sorted CD4+ or CD8+ T cells. Peripheral blood underwent Ficoll-Hypaque density gradient centrifugation to isolate PBMCs, which were then cryopreserved in liquid nitrogen. The study also sequenced paired sorted CD4+ and CD8+ subsets from healthy controls, HAM/TSP patients and MS patients. cDNA was synthesized by template-switch 5'RACE using a primer with a 10-nucleotide random unique molecular identifier that tagged each TCR transcript. Over 190 million TCR-beta sequences, covering 15-18 subjects, were produced in each sequencing run. The RNeasy kit was used to extract total RNA. The KAPA Real-time Library Amplification kit was used to amplify TCR-beta VDJ regions with primers for the TCR constant region and the 5'RACE anchor. Sample indexes and Illumina adaptors were added in a first PCR, after which library yield was increased in a second PCR. After Ampure bead purification, the roughly 650 bp TCR product was size-selected on a 2% E-gel SizeSelection system. Before pooling, libraries had their quality checked on a Bioanalyzer, their concentration measured with Qubit, and their quantity determined with the Kapa Library Quantification kit. Libraries were sequenced paired-end 2 x 150 bp on an Illumina HiSeq 2500. To increase sequence diversity, about 25-30% phiX was spiked into each library pool. The original methods were these. The UMI-based MiGEC pipeline processed quality-filtered reads and removed over 80% of raw TCR sequences during error correction. VDJ genes were aligned to IMGT germline references, and clonotypes were defined by unique CDR3 amino acid sequence plus V-J genes. Clonal expansion, Shannon diversity and CDR3 relatedness were evaluated with VDJtools (CalcPairwiseDistances, ClusterSamples), while phylogenetic trees were built in CLCbio workbench. Clones with at least 8 unique UMIs were defined as expanded, with this threshold being based on coefficient-of-variation modelling across technical triplicates. TCRdb ran its own pipeline on the public reads, namely fastp trimming at Q25 and MiXCR clone calling, and kept in-frame beta chains. Each CDR3 protein gets just one entry, which takes the most common genes and DNA from the rows behind it. None of the V and J calls come from the authors' own analysis; TCRdb made them. Recorded for this sample are approximately 20,000 distinct CDR3 sequences; approximately 7.3% of them occurred a single time. The ten largest clonotypes hold about 17% of the sample.

The CDR3 numbers 15 residues from cysteine through phenylalanine. Only CDR3 DNA is held: 45 bases, read in frame from base 1. CDR1 DFQATT and CDR2 SNEGSKA were looked up in the germline V gene (reference sequence). Compared with germline, V lacks 6 bases and J lacks 1 base; bases without a gene match: 8. The specimen sequenced was CD8+ T cells from blood. The chain is assembled from TRBV20-1 and TRBJ2-3, and 9 junction bases match TRBD2. This clonotype was obtained from a young woman with HTLV-1-associated myelopathy (HAM/TSP). The nucleotides read TGCAGTGCAAACGTGCGGGGGGGCGGCACAGATACGCAGTATTTT. Translated, this is CSANVRGGGTDTQYF.